A selection of T cell receptor beta chains follows, all from one sample in a study of blood T cells in healthy people across ages. TCRdb recomputed calls from the 5' RACE reads with MiXCR, one row per CDR3 protein. The table includes about 640,000 distinct CDR3 sequences, about 53% detected once. The sequenced sample consisted of blood. These receptors were collected from a man in his 60s in good health. Both conserved end residues are part of each CDR3. A D gene is named only where the DNA matches it firmly. A clone size is listed for some rows: how often the clone was seen (once, few, many), or a class if it is expanded.

TRBJ2-2 | TRBV5-6 | TRBD2 | - | CASSSISGGNTGELFF | TGTGCCAGCAGCTCAATTAGCGGGGGCAATACCGGGGAGCTGTTTTTT
TRBJ1-1 | TRBV6-6 | - | - | CASSYVNTEAFF | TGTGCCAGCAGTTACGTCAACACTGAAGCTTTCTTT
TRBJ2-5 | TRBV29-1 | - | - | CSVEVGLEEIQYF | TGCAGCGTTGAAGTGGGGTTGGAGGAGATCCAGTACTTC
TRBJ1-5 | TRBV4-1 | TRBD1 | many | CASSQNGQGANQPQHF | TGCGCCAGCAGCCAAAACGGACAGGGGGCAAATCAGCCCCAGCATTTT
TRBJ2-1 | TRBV20-1 | - | - | CSAREGMLRGPRYEQFF | TGCAGTGCTAGAGAGGGGATGTTAAGGGGCCCTCGGTATGAGCAGTTCTTC
TRBJ2-5 | TRBV28 | - | - | CASSLVQALETQYF | TGTGCCAGCAGTTTAGTACAGGCCCTTGAGACCCAGTACTTC
TRBJ2-1 | TRBV29-1 | - | - | CSAALARAYNEQFF | TGCAGCGCCGCCCTAGCGAGGGCCTACAATGAGCAGTTCTTC
TRBJ1-5 | TRBV2 | - | - | CASSEAGGGYQPQHF | TGTGCCAGCAGTGAAGCGGGGGGGGGCTATCAGCCCCAGCATTTT
TRBJ2-5 | TRBV28 | TRBD1 | many | CASSSGTGMETQYF | TGTGCCAGCAGTTCCGGGACAGGGATGGAGACCCAGTACTTC
TRBJ1-1 | TRBV6-5 | TRBD1 | - | CASSQAGGVKAFF | TGTGCCAGCAGTCAAGCAGGGGGGGTCAAAGCTTTCTTT
TRBJ1-1 | TRBV12-3/TRBV12-4 | TRBD1 | few | CASSWDSNTEAFF | TGTGCCAGCAGTTGGGACAGCAACACTGAAGCTTTCTTT
TRBJ2-6 | TRBV6-1 | - | - | CASGSATGRSGANVLTF | TGTGCCAGCGGAAGCGCAACAGGGCGCTCTGGGGCCAACGTCCTGACTTTC
TRBJ2-5 | TRBV18 | TRBD2 | - | CASSPPSGGLKTQYF | TGTGCCAGCTCACCCCCCAGCGGGGGGTTGAAGACCCAGTACTTC
TRBJ2-7 | TRBV6-6 | TRBD1 | - | CASSKDRVGYEQYF | TGTGCCAGCAGTAAGGACAGGGTGGGCTACGAGCAGTACTTC
TRBJ2-1 | TRBV10-3 | - | - | CAISGSPYNEQFF | TGTGCCATCAGTGGAAGTCCCTACAATGAGCAGTTCTTC